The present T cell receptor beta chain was sequenced within a study of long-term antiretroviral therapy in people with HIV. Germline V CDR1 and CDR2: PRHDT, FYEKMQ (reference sequence). The CDR3 contains 18 residues. Trimming cost V 4 bases and J 5 bases; bases outside gene matches: 15. The authors ran the immunoSEQ assay, v3.0, at survey level. This table comes from immunoSEQ multiplex PCR, and its TCRdb copy is limited to in-frame clones, with some not included. Of 20,000 or so clones detected, roughly four fifths appear once; the ten largest clones hold around 7%. This clonotype was sampled from a man aged 45-65 years with HIV. The source material was unsorted PBMCs, sampled 2.2 years after starting antiretroviral therapy. The chain uses TRBV13 and TRBJ1-1; 11 nucleotides line up with TRBD1. In DNA, the CDR3 is TGTGCCAGCAGCTGGGTACCTGGACAGGGGGCTGGAACAACTGAAGCTTTCTTT. It yields the protein CASSWVPGQGAGTTEAFF.